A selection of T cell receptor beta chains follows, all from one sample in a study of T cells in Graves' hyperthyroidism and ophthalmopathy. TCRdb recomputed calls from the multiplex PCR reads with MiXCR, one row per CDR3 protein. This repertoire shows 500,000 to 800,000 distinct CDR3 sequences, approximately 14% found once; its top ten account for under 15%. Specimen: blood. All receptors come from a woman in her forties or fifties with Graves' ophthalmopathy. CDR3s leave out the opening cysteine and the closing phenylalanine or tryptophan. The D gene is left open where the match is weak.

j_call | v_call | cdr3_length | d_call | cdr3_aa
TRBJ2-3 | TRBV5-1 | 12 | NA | ASTLDSSTDTQY
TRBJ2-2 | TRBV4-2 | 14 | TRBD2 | ASSELAGVTYGELF
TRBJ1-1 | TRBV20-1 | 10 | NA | SAGVPNTEAF
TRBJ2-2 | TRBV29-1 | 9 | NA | SVGNTGELF
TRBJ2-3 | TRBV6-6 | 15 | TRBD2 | ASSYWGTSGSADTQY
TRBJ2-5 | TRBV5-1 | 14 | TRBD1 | ASSLRGQVNQETQY
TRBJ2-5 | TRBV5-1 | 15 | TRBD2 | ASSFGLAGGSQETQY
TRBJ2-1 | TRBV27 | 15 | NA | ASSLSSPGSSYNEQF
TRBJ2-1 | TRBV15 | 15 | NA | ATSKPAAGLIYNEQF
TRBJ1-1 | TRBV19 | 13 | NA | ASSPLAGLYTEAF
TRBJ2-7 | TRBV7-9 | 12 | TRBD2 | ASSLGAGVVEQY
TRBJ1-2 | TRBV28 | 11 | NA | ASSWGQDYGYT
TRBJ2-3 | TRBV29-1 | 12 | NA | SVPKPLRPDTQY
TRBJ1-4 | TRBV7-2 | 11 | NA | ASKKSTNEKLF
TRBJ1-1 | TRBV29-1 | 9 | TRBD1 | SVPTGSEAF
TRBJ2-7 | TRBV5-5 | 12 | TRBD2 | ASSRAGPSYEQY
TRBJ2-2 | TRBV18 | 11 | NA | ASSPQNTGELF
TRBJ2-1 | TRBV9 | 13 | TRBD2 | ASTPSPGGVNEQF
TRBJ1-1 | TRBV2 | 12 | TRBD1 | ASSERDRNTEAF
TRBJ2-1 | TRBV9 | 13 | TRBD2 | ASSGTSGRDNEQF
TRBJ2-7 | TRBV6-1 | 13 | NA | ASSLGGTASYEQY
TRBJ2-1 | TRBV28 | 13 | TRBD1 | ASSLGGTGGAGQF
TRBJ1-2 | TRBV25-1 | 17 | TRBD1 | ASSEGGSGQGPPNYGYT
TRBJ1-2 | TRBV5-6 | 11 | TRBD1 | ASSLGTGDGHT
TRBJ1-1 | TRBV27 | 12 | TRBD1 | ASRLGQMNTEAF
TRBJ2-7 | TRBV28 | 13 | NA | ASRGQGRKIYEQY
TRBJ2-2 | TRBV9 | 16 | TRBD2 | ASSVGTSGRTNTGELF
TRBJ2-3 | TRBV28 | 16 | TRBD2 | ASRTIGLAGDGTDTQY
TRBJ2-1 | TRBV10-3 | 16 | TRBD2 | ASSFSPSGRAFYNEQF
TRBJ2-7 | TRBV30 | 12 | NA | AWSQGWLAYEQY
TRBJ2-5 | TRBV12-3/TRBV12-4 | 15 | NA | ASSLGGQGSRRETQY
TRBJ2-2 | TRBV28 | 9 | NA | AMGDTGELF
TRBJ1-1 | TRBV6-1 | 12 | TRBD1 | ASTLGQTNTEAF
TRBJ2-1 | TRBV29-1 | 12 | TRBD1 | SVPGTGSYNEQF
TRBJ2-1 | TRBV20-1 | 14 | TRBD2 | SARDRTSGSLGEQF
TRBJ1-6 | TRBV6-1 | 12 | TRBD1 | ASSRPGQGSPLH
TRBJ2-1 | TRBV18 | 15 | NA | ASSLRGPSSSYNEQF
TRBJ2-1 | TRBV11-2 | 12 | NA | ASSLSKEYNEQF
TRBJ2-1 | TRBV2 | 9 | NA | ASSGINEQF
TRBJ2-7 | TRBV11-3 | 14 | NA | ASSLGNRDFGYEQY
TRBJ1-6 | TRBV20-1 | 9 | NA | SARENSPLH
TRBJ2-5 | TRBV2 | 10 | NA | ASRTDYETQY
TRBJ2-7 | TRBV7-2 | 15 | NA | ASSLGSLRGRPYKQY
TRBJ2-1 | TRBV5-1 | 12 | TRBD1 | ASSPVTGINEQF
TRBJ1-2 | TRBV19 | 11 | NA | ASSRGEGYGYT
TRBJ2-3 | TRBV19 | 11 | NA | ASSIWGTDTQY
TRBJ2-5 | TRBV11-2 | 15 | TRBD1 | ASSEFRGQAYQETQY
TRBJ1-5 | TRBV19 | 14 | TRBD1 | ASSAVTGTVVMPQH
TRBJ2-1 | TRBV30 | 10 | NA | AWRSGQIRQF
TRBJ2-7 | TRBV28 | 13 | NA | ASSFLSIRSYEQY
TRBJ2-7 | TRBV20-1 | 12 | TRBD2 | SARDVLAGLTQY
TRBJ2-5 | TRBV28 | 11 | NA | ASNQGYVETQY
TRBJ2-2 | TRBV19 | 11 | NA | ASNLGFVGELF
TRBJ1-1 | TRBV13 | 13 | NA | VSSLEEGMNTEAF